The present T cell receptor beta chain was sequenced within a study of shared clonotypes between healthy human individuals. The CDR3 consists of 14 residues. This clone was picked up one time. At one end, the junction sequence differs from germline, possibly due to a read error. Replicate PCRs run on unsorted PBMC used 250 to 300 ng DNA, which was about 28,000 T cell genomes. With ten immunoSEQ deep assay plates, unsorted PBMC DNA underwent sequencing. Original handling: Filtering was not the same, since immunoSEQ gave junction-only sequences without quality scores. Libraries were prepared by immunoSEQ multiplex PCR; TCRdb keeps only in-frame clonotypes and omits some of them. Clone size and the V and J calls come from that table; the DNA yielded D and trimming. The table lists approximately 500,000 clones, 79% of them singletons.

The clonotype originates from a woman aged 40 to 55 in good health. Some clones in this sample may be carry-over from other donors' samples. The sequenced sample was PBMCs. The chain joins TRBV5-3 to TRBJ2-5; the match to TRBD1 covers 8 bases. TRBV5-3 is classed as an ORF, of uncertain function. The CDR3 protein is CASSLTGVPETQYF. The CDR3 DNA follows: TGTGCCAGCAGCTTGACAGGGGTCCCGGAGACCCAGTACTTC.